The clone carrying this TCR beta chain has a count of ten or more. Its antigen is undetermined. The time point denotes: newly diagnosed GD, antithyroid drugs for less than 3 months. With RNA extracted from PBMCs as input, the TCR library was made. EDTA tubes held 7 to 9 milliliters of peripheral blood from each patient. With iRepertoire HTBI primers and Arm-PCR of CDR3 regions, TCR beta libraries were built. TCRdb reprocessed the multiplex PCR reads with MiXCR, giving one entry per CDR3 protein. The table shows about 400,000 distinct CDR3 sequences, with about 15% occurring only once. The sample comes from a study of regulatory T cells in long-lasting Graves disease. Study-wide results and limits: TRBV28 was favored in persistent disease, as were TRBJ1-2 and TRBJ2-5. It is possible that accuracy was reduced by the small size of the sample. Persistent Graves' patients showed less TCR diversity than newly diagnosed ones.

Germline values: CDR1 SNHLY, CDR2 FYNNEI. The V end was cut by 2 bases, the J end by 3 bases, with 8 bases between. The CDR3 length is 13 residues. These data were also filed under a second study, of T cells in Graves' hyperthyroidism and ophthalmopathy.

The gene calls are TRBV2 and TRBJ2-7; D not certain. The sample was peripheral blood mononuclear cells (PBMCs), taken at new diagnosis, from a patient treated with antithyroid drugs. The receptor comes from a woman aged 35 to 49 with Graves disease. This CDR3 reads CASSELENYEQYF. CDR3 coding DNA: TGTGCCAGCAGTGAACTAGAAAACTACGAGCAGTACTTC.